This section outlines one TCR beta chain sequence together with its context. Antigen specificity is unknown. Primers for the PCR totalled 60 Vbeta and 13 Jbeta. Only in-frame clones appear in the TCRdb table, and some are missing; sequencing was by immunoSEQ multiplex PCR. The sample holds under 150,000 clones, more than 80% seen once. From germline, CDR1 is WSHSY and CDR2 SAAADI. The V end was cut by 6 bases, the J end by 5 bases, with 16 bases between. This CDR3 contains 14 residues. This sample was taken from a study of cytomegalovirus exposure and HLA in healthy donors. Study-level results: Exclusion applied to some V segments, including TRBV6-2 and TRBV6-3, as they were indistinguishable. Reportedly, TCR beta sequences accurately predicted HLA-A and HLA-B alleles in most subjects. A list of 150 to 200 TCR beta chains associated with cytomegalovirus was given.

The sequenced sample consisted of PBMCs. The sequence was obtained from a male donor in good health and CMV-seronegative. The V and J genes are TRBV10-2 and TRBJ2-5; possibly TRBD1 for D (6 bases). CDR3 sequence: CASRVFGGGETQYF. CDR3 DNA: TGCGCCAGCAGGGTTTTTGGGGGCGGTGAGACCCAGTACTTC.